These 15 T cell receptor beta chains share one sample of origin, sequenced in a study of cytomegalovirus exposure and HLA in healthy donors. Researchers ran the PCR with 60 Vbeta and 13 Jbeta primers. TCRdb's copy holds only in-frame clones and misses some; the assay was immunoSEQ multiplex PCR. In the table there are approximately 160,000 clones, 68% of which are singletons. Sequenced input: PBMCs. The receptors come from a woman in her forties in good health and CMV-seropositive.

The chain couples TRBV5-5 to TRBJ1-5; 10 bases fit TRBD1. Germline CDR1 and CDR2: SGHKS and YYEKEE (reference sequence). Germline trimming cut 5 bases from V and 7 bases from J; bases unmatched to any gene: 6. The CDR3 has 14 residues. The CDR3 coding sequence is TGTGCCAGCAGTTCCGGGACAGGGGCGCAGCCCCAGCATTTT. This sequence encodes CASSSGTGAQPQHF. The entire variable domain, with the rest obtained from reference TRBV5-5 and TRBJ1-5, is as follows: DAGVTQSPTHLIKTRGQQVTLRCSPISGHKSVSWYQQVLGQGPQFIFQYYEKEERGRGNFPDRFSARQFPNYSSELNVNALLLGDSALYLCASSSGTGAQPQHFGDGTRLSIL.

V gene TRBV4-3 combines with J gene TRBJ2-2, with D uncertain. CDR1 is LGHNA, CDR2 YSLEER, per germline. The CDR3 has 14 residues. The V end lost 0 bases, the J end lost 7 bases, and 9 bases lay between the germline ends. This CDR3 reads CASSQDYRNGELFF. CDR3 coding DNA: TGCGCCAGCAGCCAAGATTATCGTAACGGGGAGCTGTTTTTT.

This rearrangement joins TRBV29-1 to TRBJ2-2; TRBD1 matches at 12 bases. Per germline, CDR1 SQVTM and CDR2 ANQGSEA. The junction had 8 bases not matched to a gene; V was cut back by 5 bases and J by 4 bases. This CDR3 contains 16 residues. Here the CDR3 DNA reads TGCAGCGTTCCGGGACAGGGGGCGCTGGGCACCGGGGAGCTGTTTTTT. Protein product: CSVPGQGALGTGELFF.

This chain joins TRBV18 and TRBJ1-5; 9 nucleotides match TRBD1. The CDR3 is 15 amino acids. The V segment lost 3 bases and the J segment 1 base; nucleotides outside the gene matches: 1. Germline V gene data show CDR1 as KGHSH and CDR2 as LQKENI. The CDR3 DNA is TGTGCCAGCTCACCCGGGACAGGGAGCAATCAGCCCCAGCATTTT. It is translated as CASSPGTGSNQPQHF.

This clone was seen more than once but under ten times. The V call is TRBV28, the J call TRBJ2-7; 16 nucleotides agree with TRBD2. The CDR3 contains 16 residues. The germline gives CDR1 MDHEN, CDR2 SYDVKM. With V trimmed by 6 bases and J by 6 bases, 8 bases remained unmatched. The CDR3 loop is CASRRGTSGRASEQYF. The CDR3, as DNA: TGTGCCAGCAGGCGAGGGACTAGCGGGAGGGCTTCCGAGCAGTACTTC.

This clone was seen a single time. The chain recombines TRBV6-5 with TRBJ1-2; D is possibly TRBD1 (5 bases). V lost 5 bases to trimming and J lost 8 bases, with 15 bases between them. The V gene's germline CDR1 is MNHEY and CDR2 SVGAGI. There are 13 residues in the CDR3. The DNA of the CDR3 is TGTGCCAGCAGTAACCTACGTGGGGGGGGCTACACCTTC. Translated: CASSNLRGGGYTF.

The chain combines TRBV28 with TRBJ2-3; tentatively, D is TRBD1 (6 bases). This CDR3 comprises 17 residues. V was trimmed by 5 bases and J by 2 bases, leaving 20 bases between them. CDR1 MDHEN and CDR2 SYDVKM come from the germline V gene. The CDR3 region is CASSPPTGKSPTDTQYF. CDR3 DNA: TGTGCCAGCAGTCCTCCGACAGGAAAGTCCCCCACAGATACGCAGTATTTT.

About this clone: At the DNA level, this CDR3 is encoded by other sequences in the same sample as well. The chain employs TRBV29-1 and TRBJ1-2; 7 nucleotides match TRBD1. The CDR3 length is 11 residues. With 6 bases clipped from V and 5 bases from J, the junction kept 3 bases outside the gene matches. Germline CDR1 reads SQVTM; CDR2 reads ANQGSEA. This CDR3 reads CSVDRDYGYTF. In DNA form, the CDR3 reads TGCAGCGTCGACAGGGATTATGGCTACACCTTC.

The rearrangement joins TRBV2 to TRBJ1-2; possibly TRBD1 for D (6 bases). The germline CDR1 and CDR2 sequences are SNHLY and FYNNEI. Deletions cut 4 bases from V and 7 bases from J, with 16 bases between. The CDR3 runs 14 residues. The CDR3 DNA reads TGTGCCAGCAGTGCAGGGACATCCTGGCGTGGCTACACCTTC. Its translation: CASSAGTSWRGYTF.

The chain is built from TRBV27 and TRBJ2-4; the D gene is possibly TRBD1 (5 bases). The germline gives CDR1 MNHEY, CDR2 SMNVEV (reference sequence). V lost 2 bases to trimming and J lost 6 bases, with 11 bases between them. The CDR3 totals 14 residues. The CDR3 DNA reads TGTGCCAGCAGTTTAGGCAGGGCCCCAAACATTCAGTACTTC. Translated: CASSLGRAPNIQYF.

This chain joins TRBV6-6 and TRBJ1-5, with 7 positions matching TRBD1. CDR1 is MNHNY, CDR2 SVGAGI, per germline (reference sequence). V shed 6 bases, J shed 2 bases, and the junction held 10 bases outside the gene matches. This CDR3 has 16 residues. In nucleotides, the CDR3 is TGTGCCAGCAGATTGGAGGGGGCTTTGGGCAATCAGCCCCAGCATTTT. Residues: CASRLEGALGNQPQHF.

The chain carries TRBV19 and TRBJ2-3, with 8 bases fitting TRBD1. The CDR3 totals 13 residues. Germline-derived CDR1 and CDR2 are LNHDA and SQIVND (reference sequence). Trimming cost V 5 bases and J 5 bases; bases outside gene matches: 3. The CDR3 region is CASSPDRGDTQYF. In nucleotides, the CDR3 is TGTGCCAGTAGTCCCGACAGGGGAGATACGCAGTATTTT.

The chain combines TRBV9 with TRBJ2-5; 8 nucleotides match TRBD2. Germline-derived CDR1 and CDR2 are SGDLS and YYNGEE. The J segment lost 2 bases and the V segment lost 0 bases, leaving 3 bases of the junction unmatched. There are 15 residues in the CDR3. The CDR3 DNA follows: TGTGCCAGCAGCGTAGGGGCTAGCGGGCAAGAGACCCAGTACTTC. Protein sequence: CASSVGASGQETQYF.

This CDR3 is CASSPSGGSWETQYF. In DNA form, the CDR3 reads TGTGCCAGCAGCCCCAGCGGGGGGAGTTGGGAGACCCAGTACTTC. The rearrangement uses TRBV11-2 and TRBJ2-5, with 9 bases that match TRBD2. The V segment lost 5 bases and the J segment 5 bases; nucleotides outside the gene matches: 9. This CDR3 has 15 residues. CDR1 is SGHAT, CDR2 FQNNGV, per germline.

J is TRBJ1-2 and V is TRBV10-3; TRBD1 matches 10 bases. Per the germline V gene, CDR1 is ENHRY and CDR2 is SYGVKD. There are 13 residues in the CDR3. The V and J ends lost 9 bases and 5 bases, in that order; junction bases with no gene match: 6. Written as DNA, the CDR3 is TGTGCCATTTCCCGGGACAGGGGATATGGCTACACCTTC. This gives the protein CAISRDRGYGYTF.